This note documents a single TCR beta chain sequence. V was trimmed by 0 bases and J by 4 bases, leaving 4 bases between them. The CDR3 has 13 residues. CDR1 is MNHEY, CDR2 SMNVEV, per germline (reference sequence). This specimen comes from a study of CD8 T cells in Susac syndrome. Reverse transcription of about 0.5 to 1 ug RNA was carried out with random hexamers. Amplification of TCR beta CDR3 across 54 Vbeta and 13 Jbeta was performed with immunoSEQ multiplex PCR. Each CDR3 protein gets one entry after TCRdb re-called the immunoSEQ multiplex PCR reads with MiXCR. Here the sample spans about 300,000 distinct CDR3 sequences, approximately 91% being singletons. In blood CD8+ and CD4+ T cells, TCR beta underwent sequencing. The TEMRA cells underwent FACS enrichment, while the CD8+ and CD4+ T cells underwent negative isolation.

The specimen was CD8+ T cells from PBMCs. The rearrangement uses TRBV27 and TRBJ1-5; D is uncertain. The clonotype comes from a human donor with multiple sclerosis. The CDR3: CASSLSENQPQHF. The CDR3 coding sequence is TGTGCCAGCAGTTTATCCGAGAATCAGCCCCAGCATTTT.